This T cell receptor beta chain is drawn from a study of blood T cell repertoires in COVID-19. Study-level information: Acute and convalescent COVID-19 specimens originated in the United States, Italy and Spain. The analysed material was cDNA or gDNA that came from T cells, B-cell-depleted T cells, or PBMCs.

Original methodology: Researchers report that nucleated cell counts were estimated from reference gene primer amplification. Libraries were prepared by immunoSEQ multiplex PCR; TCRdb keeps only in-frame clonotypes and omits some of them. For V, J and clone size, that table is used; D and trimming come from the DNA. This sample has about 120,000 clones, with 70% to 90% found just once. CDR1 is SGHTA, CDR2 FQGTGA, per germline. V lost 1 base and J 5 bases, leaving 9 bases between the germline ends. The length of the CDR3 is 15 residues. The material sequenced was peripheral blood. The receptor's source is a man aged 25 to 45 with acute or convalescent COVID-19. The chain has TRBV7-3 and TRBJ1-6; maybe TRBD1 (5 bases). This chain's CDR3 is CASSLSPGNNSPLHF. CDR3 bases: TGTGCCAGCAGCTTAAGTCCAGGGAATAATTCACCCCTCCACTTT.